This paragraph covers one T cell receptor beta chain sequence. The germline CDR1 and CDR2 sequences are LGHDT and YNNKEL (reference sequence). This CDR3 has 12 amino acids. V was clipped by 4 bases and J by 6 bases, with 7 bases between them. Here immunoSEQ multiplex PCR was the method, and the copy in TCRdb shows in-frame clones only, minus some. The data contain about 180,000 clones, roughly 83% of them singletons. These data are taken from a study of blood T cell repertoires in COVID-19. Donors in Cohort 3 who had recovered were those with two negative PCRs, healthcare professional clearance, or resolution of their symptoms.

This clonotype was sampled from a woman aged 25 to 45 who had recovered from COVID-19. The sample was PBMCs or T cells enriched from blood (not recorded which). The V call is TRBV3-1 (or the pseudogene TRBV3-2), the J call TRBJ1-3; no clear D gene. CDR3 sequence: CASSPRENTIYF. In nucleotides, the CDR3 is TGTGCCAGCAGCCCAAGAGAAAACACCATATATTTT.